What follows are 28 T cell receptor beta chains derived from one specimen sequenced in a study of T cell repertoires in cytomegalovirus infection. TCRdb re-analysed the reads in MiXCR, keeping a single row per CDR3 protein. The sample consists of under 200,000 distinct CDR3 sequences, under 30% of them appearing once. Sequencing was carried out using PBMCs. These receptors came from a human donor in good health (CMV status not recorded). Some clones in this sample may be carry-over from other donors' samples.

The chain recombines TRBV29-1 with TRBJ2-2; 8 bases fit TRBD1. The CDR3 has 15 residues. V shed 2 bases and J 4 bases; nucleotides not matched to a gene: 6. Germline values: CDR1 SQVTM, CDR2 ANQGSEA. CDR3 amino acids: CSVEPSDRGTGELFF. In DNA, the CDR3 is TGCAGCGTTGAACCAAGTGACAGGGGCACCGGGGAGCTGTTTTTT.

The rearrangement uses TRBV5-6 and TRBJ1-2, with D uncertain. V lost 4 bases and J lost 8, with 12 bases in between. The CDR3 spans 12 residues. CDR1 and CDR2 (germline): SGHDT, YYEEEE. CDR3 nucleotide sequence: TGTGCCAGCAGCCTATATGGAGTCGGCTACACCTTC. It encodes CASSLYGVGYTF.

The chain uses TRBV7-9 and TRBJ2-5; 8 bases are shared with TRBD1. Unmatched junction bases numbered 12, after V lost 5 bases and J lost 4 bases. The CDR3 extends over 16 amino acids. CDR1 SEHNR and CDR2 FQNEAQ come from the germline V gene (reference sequence). CDR3 amino acids: CASSLGTGLRLETQYF. Here the CDR3 DNA reads TGTGCCAGCAGCCTCGGGACAGGCCTACGGTTAGAGACCCAGTACTTC.

This clonotype was counted a few times. The chain couples TRBV19 to TRBJ1-2; D perhaps matches TRBD1 (5 bases). Germline CDR1 is LNHDA and CDR2 is SQIVND (reference sequence). The CDR3 is 13 amino acids. V was cut by 6 bases and J by 3 bases, with 11 bases left in between. The CDR3 region has the DNA TGTGCCAGTAGAGGGGTAAACGACTATGGCTACACCTTC. This translates into CASRGVNDYGYTF. The entire variable domain, with the rest obtained from reference TRBV19 and TRBJ1-2, is as follows: DGGITQSPKYLFRKEGQNVTLSCEQNLNHDAMYWYRQDPGQGLRLIYYSQIVNDFQKGDIAEGYSVSREKKESFPLTVTSAQKNPTAFYLCASRGVNDYGYTFGSGTRLTVV.

The rearrangement links TRBV29-1 to TRBJ2-1, with 16 bases identical to TRBD2. CDR1 is SQVTM and CDR2 is ANQGSEA in the germline V gene. V shed 5 bases, J shed 8 bases, and the junction held 6 bases outside the gene matches. The CDR3 runs to 15 residues. The CDR3 region has the DNA TGCAGCGTTTCTCCCGGGACTAGCGGGGGGGATGAGCAGTTCTTC. Its protein product is CSVSPGTSGGDEQFF.

In its sample, this clonotype was seen many times. The V gene is TRBV27, the J gene TRBJ1-5; D is ambiguous. CDR1 MNHEY and CDR2 SMNVEV come from the germline V gene (reference sequence). This CDR3 has 13 amino acids. V was cut by 1 base and J by 7 bases, with 8 bases left in between. CDR3 amino acids: CASSLYPAQPQHF. CDR3 nucleotides: TGTGCCAGCAGTTTATATCCCGCCCAGCCCCAGCATTTT.

V gene TRBV20-1 combines with J gene TRBJ2-7; TRBD2 might be the D (5 bases). The CDR3 contains 13 residues. Germline V gene lookup returns CDR1 DFQATT and CDR2 SNEGSKA (reference sequence). V shed 5 bases and J shed 3 bases, with 14 bases lying between them. CDR3 DNA: TGCAGTGCTCCACGGACTGGAAACTACGAGCAGTACTTC. It encodes CSAPRTGNYEQYF.

The CDR3 reads CASSYSKAPYEQYF. CDR3 bases: TGTGCCAGCAGTTACTCGAAGGCTCCGTACGAGCAGTACTTC. The chain combines TRBV6-8 with TRBJ2-7; the D is unclear. Per germline, CDR1 MNHGY and CDR2 SAAAGT. This CDR3 contains 14 residues. The ends were cut back, 0 bases at V and 4 bases at J, with 10 bases in the middle.

This chain links TRBV30 with TRBJ1-2; D remains ambiguous. V was trimmed by 0 bases and J by 3 bases, leaving 14 bases between them. Per germline, CDR1 GTSNPN and CDR2 SVGIG (reference sequence). The CDR3 contains 15 residues. The CDR3 coding sequence is TGTGCCTGGAGTGTAACCACTCGAGTCCACTATGGCTACACCTTC. Translation: CAWSVTTRVHYGYTF.

This clonotype was recorded a few times. The genes are TRBV4-1 and TRBJ2-1; 7 nucleotides match TRBD1. The CDR3 spans 17 residues. Trimming removed 1 base from V and 2 bases from J; junction bases left unmatched: 8. Germline CDR1 and CDR2: MGHRA and YSYEKL. The CDR3 coding sequence is TGCGCCAGCAGCCAAGTCGGGGAAGGGGGCCCCTACAATGAGCAGTTCTTC. Its protein is CASSQVGEGGPYNEQFF.

The V gene is TRBV12-3 or TRBV12-4, the J gene TRBJ1-2; D is unclear. The CDR3 spans 12 residues. Deletions cut 3 bases from V and 5 bases from J, with 7 bases between. CDR3 amino acids: CASSFGWYGYTF. Written as DNA, the CDR3 is TGTGCCAGCAGTTTTGGGTGGTATGGCTACACCTTC.

Here the CDR3 DNA reads TGTGCCAGTAGTTCGCCCAACACTAGCCCGACCTTTAACATTCAGTACTTC. Translating it yields CASSSPNTSPTFNIQYF. The chain joins TRBV19 to TRBJ2-4; weak D call: TRBD2 (6 bases). The germline gives CDR1 LNHDA, CDR2 SQIVND (reference sequence). CDR3 size: 17 residues. V was cut by 5 bases and J by 7 bases, with 24 bases left in between.

This clonotype was seen a few times. V and J are TRBV6-6 and TRBJ2-3; D not certain. V gave up 0 bases and J gave up 0 bases, with 7 bases separating them. The length of the CDR3 is 15 residues. The germline V gene has CDR1 MNHNY and CDR2 SVGAGI (reference sequence). Written as DNA, the CDR3 is TGTGCCAGCAGTTACTCAGGGCCCAGCACAGATACGCAGTATTTT. This translates into CASSYSGPSTDTQYF.

This sequence joins TRBV29-1 and TRBJ2-5, with TRBD1 as a possible D gene (6 bases). This CDR3 spans 14 amino acids. Germline V gene sequence: CDR1 SQVTM, CDR2 ANQGSEA. The V end lost 7 bases, the J end lost 2 bases, and 17 bases lay between the germline ends. This CDR3 reads CSGGQAGIQETQYF. DNA for the CDR3: TGCAGCGGGGGACAAGCCGGGATACAAGAGACCCAGTACTTC. Looking up the rest from reference TRBV29-1 and TRBJ2-5 gives the full variable domain: SAVISQKPSRDICQRGTSLTIQCQVDSQVTMMFWYRQQPGQSLTLIATANQGSEATYESGFVIDKFPISRPNLTFSTLTVSNMSPEDSSIYLCSGGQAGIQETQYFGPGTRLLVL.

As concerns this clonotype: The junction does not match germline at one end; this may be a read error. The chain is built from TRBV12-5 and TRBJ1-3; 7 nucleotides line up with TRBD1. Germline assignment: CDR1 LGHNT and CDR2 FRNRAP. The CDR3 runs to 15 residues. This CDR3 is CVSEDRVTSGNTIYF. CDR3 DNA sequence: TGTGTTAGTGAAGACAGGGTGACCTCTGGAAACACCATATATTTT.

This clonotype appeared a few times. The chain employs TRBV7-9 and TRBJ2-7; the D is unclear. This CDR3 is 11 amino acids long. The germline V and J ends were trimmed by 0 bases and 11 bases, with 8 bases remaining between them. Germline V CDR1 and CDR2: SEHNR, FQNEAQ (reference sequence). The CDR3 loop reads CASSLAEGKYF. The CDR3 nucleotides are TGTGCCAGCAGCTTAGCAGAAGGGAAGTACTTC. Full variable domain (remainder filled in from reference TRBV7-9 and TRBJ2-7): DTGVSQNPRHKITKRGQNVTFRCDPISEHNRLYWYRQTLGQGPEFLTYFQNEAQLEKSRLLSDRFSAERPKGSFSTLEIQRTEQGDSAMYLCASSLAEGKYFGPGTRLTVT.

V usage is TRBV12-3 or TRBV12-4 and J usage is TRBJ1-1, with 8 positions matching TRBD1. With V trimmed by 6 bases and J by 6 bases, 6 bases remained unmatched. The CDR3 sequence is 13 residues long. The DNA for the CDR3 is TGTGCCAGCAGAGCGACAGGGGTGGCTGAAGCTTTCTTT. Translation gives CASRATGVAEAFF.

In this sample, this clonotype turned up many times. The rearrangement joins TRBV12-3 or TRBV12-4 to TRBJ2-6; 10 bases align to TRBD1. Trimming at V came to 5 bases and at J to 0 bases, leaving 7 bases not matched to a gene. This CDR3 has 18 amino acids. The CDR3 DNA reads TGTGCCAGCAGTCGCGGGGGGACAGGGGCCTCTGGGGCCAACGTCCTGACTTTC. Encoded protein: CASSRGGTGASGANVLTF.

The V gene is TRBV6-8, the J gene TRBJ1-3; no clear D gene. Germline V lookup: CDR1 MNHGY, CDR2 SAAAGT. The CDR3 sequence is 16 residues long. The ends were cut back, 0 bases at V and 0 bases at J, with 9 bases in the middle. The CDR3 is CASSYSQATSGNTIYF. DNA of the CDR3: TGTGCCAGCAGTTACTCGCAGGCCACCTCTGGAAACACCATATATTTT.

This clonotype was counted between two and nine times. The rearrangement uses TRBV19 and TRBJ2-3, with D perhaps given as TRBD1 or TRBD2 (5 bases each). CDR3 size: 15 residues. CDR1 LNHDA and CDR2 SQIVND come from the germline V gene (reference sequence). With 3 bases removed from V and 4 bases from J, the gap between germline ends came to 14 bases. Here the CDR3 reads CASSIRQVGPDTQYF. DNA for the CDR3: TGTGCCAGTAGTATTCGTCAGGTGGGACCAGATACGCAGTATTTT.

The rearrangement links TRBV19 to TRBJ1-1; D is possibly TRBD1 (6 bases). Deletions cut 4 bases from V and 0 bases from J, with 12 bases between. This CDR3 comprises 15 residues. The germline gives CDR1 LNHDA, CDR2 SQIVND (reference sequence). The CDR3 protein is CASSTPRGLNTEAFF. Written as DNA, the CDR3 is TGTGCCAGTAGTACCCCTCGGGGGCTGAACACTGAAGCTTTCTTT.

The CDR3 DNA follows: TGTGCCAGCAATTTCGGACAGAAAAACAATGAGCAGTTCTTC. Its protein product is CASNFGQKNNEQFF. The rearrangement joins TRBV12-3 or TRBV12-4 to TRBJ2-1; possibly TRBD1 for D (6 bases). The CDR3 sequence is 14 residues long. V lost 7 bases and J 5 bases, leaving 15 bases between the germline ends.

About this clonotype itself: This may be a read error, as it is one base from a much larger clone. CDR3 in DNA: TGTGCCAGCTCTAGGTCGGGAGGAGATACGCAGTATTTT. The encoded protein is CASSRSGGDTQYF. The genes are TRBV7-8 and TRBJ2-3, with 7 bases matching TRBD2. J was trimmed by 5 bases and V by 8 bases; bases with no gene match: 7. Germline V gene lookup returns CDR1 SGHVS and CDR2 FQNEAQ. The CDR3 sequence is 13 residues long.

The rearrangement uses TRBV19 and TRBJ2-7; D gene ambiguous. The V gene lost 8 bases and the J gene lost 2 bases, with 10 bases spanning the gap. Germline V gives CDR1 LNHDA, CDR2 SQIVND (reference sequence). The CDR3 extends over 12 amino acids. DNA of the CDR3: TGTGCCAGTGGACCGTCGACCTACGAGCAGTACTTC. Its protein is CASGPSTYEQYF.

The gene calls are TRBV6-1 and TRBJ2-1, with 8 bases matching TRBD2. The CDR3 consists of 12 residues. Germline CDR1 reads MNHNS; CDR2 reads SASEGT. V was clipped by 5 bases and J by 9 bases; unmatched bases: 3. In DNA form, the CDR3 reads TGTGCCAGCAGTCCGGGGGGGGCTGAGCAGTTCTTC. This sequence encodes CASSPGGAEQFF.

The gene calls are TRBV28 and TRBJ1-1, with 9 bases fitting TRBD1. This CDR3 is 13 amino acids long. V gave up 6 bases and J gave up 3 bases; unmatched junction bases: 2. Germline values: CDR1 MDHEN, CDR2 SYDVKM. The CDR3 DNA is TGTGCCAGCAGGGGACAGGGCGACACTGAAGCTTTCTTT. It translates to CASRGQGDTEAFF.

With respect to this clonotype: This may come from a read error, since a much larger clone is one base off. The chain is built from TRBV10-3 and TRBJ1-2; tentative D call: TRBD1 (5 bases). The CDR3 length is 14 residues. Germline lookup yields CDR1 ENHRY and CDR2 SYGVKD. CDR3 in amino acids: CSISESTDLYGYTF. The CDR3 DNA sequence: TGTTCCATCAGTGAGTCGACAGACCTCTATGGCTACACCTTC.

This clonotype was detected only a few times. V and J are TRBV7-9 and TRBJ1-1, with D perhaps matching TRBD1 (5 bases). There are 16 residues in the CDR3. V was trimmed by 5 bases and J by 1 base, leaving 17 bases between them. Germline V gene lookup returns CDR1 SEHNR and CDR2 FQNEAQ (reference sequence). The CDR3 coding sequence is TGTGCCAGCAGCGTACCCCAAGGACATAGGAACACTGAAGCTTTCTTT. Its translation: CASSVPQGHRNTEAFF.